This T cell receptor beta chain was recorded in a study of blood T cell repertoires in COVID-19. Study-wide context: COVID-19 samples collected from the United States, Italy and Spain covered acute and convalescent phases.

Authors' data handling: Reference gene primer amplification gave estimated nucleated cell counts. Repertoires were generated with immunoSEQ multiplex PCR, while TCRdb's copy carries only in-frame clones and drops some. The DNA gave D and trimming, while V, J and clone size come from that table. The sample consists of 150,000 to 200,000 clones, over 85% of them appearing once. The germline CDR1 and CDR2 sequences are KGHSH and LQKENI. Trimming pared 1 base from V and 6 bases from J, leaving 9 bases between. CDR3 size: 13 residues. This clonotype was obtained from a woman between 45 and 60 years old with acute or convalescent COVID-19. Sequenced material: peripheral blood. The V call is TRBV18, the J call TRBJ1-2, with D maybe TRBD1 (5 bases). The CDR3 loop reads CASSPLGGDGYTF. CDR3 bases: TGTGCCAGCTCACCACTGGGAGGGGATGGCTACACCTTC.